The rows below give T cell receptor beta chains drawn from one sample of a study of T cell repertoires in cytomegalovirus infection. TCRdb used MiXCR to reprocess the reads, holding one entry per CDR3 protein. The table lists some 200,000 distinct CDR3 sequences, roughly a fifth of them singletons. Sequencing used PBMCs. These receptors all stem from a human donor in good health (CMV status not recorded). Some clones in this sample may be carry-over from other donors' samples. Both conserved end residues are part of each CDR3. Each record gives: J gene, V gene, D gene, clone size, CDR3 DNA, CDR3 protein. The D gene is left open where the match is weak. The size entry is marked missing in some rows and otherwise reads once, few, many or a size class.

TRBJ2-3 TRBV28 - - TGTGCCAGCAGTCGACTCACTAGCATCGGCACAGATACGCAGTATTTT CASSRLTSIGTDTQYF
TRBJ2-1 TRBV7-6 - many TGTGCCAGCAGCTTAGGTGGGACAAGGCACGATGAGCAGTTCTTC CASSLGGTRHDEQFF
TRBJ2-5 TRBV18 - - TGTGCCAGCTCACCCTACCGCGGAAAGGGAGAGACCCAGTACTTC CASSPYRGKGETQYF
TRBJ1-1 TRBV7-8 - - TGTGCCAGCAGCACCCACAGGGTTGGTGGGAACACTGAAGCTTTCTTT CASSTHRVGGNTEAFF
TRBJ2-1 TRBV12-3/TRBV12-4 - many TGTGCCATCAAGGGGGGGGCGCGGGACAATGAGCAGTTCTTC CAIKGGARDNEQFF
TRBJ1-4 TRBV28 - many TGTGCCAGCAGTTCCCCCACCACGGAACTGTTTTTT CASSSPTTELFF
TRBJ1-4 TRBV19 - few TGTGCCAGTAGTACACTGCTGACAGGAACTAATGAAAAACTGTTTTTT CASSTLLTGTNEKLFF
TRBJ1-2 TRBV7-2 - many TGTGCCAGCAGTTGGCAGAACTATGGCTACACCTTC CASSWQNYGYTF
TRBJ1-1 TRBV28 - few TGTGCCAGCAGTTTACGGGGGGAGGGCACTGAAGCTTTCTTT CASSLRGEGTEAFF
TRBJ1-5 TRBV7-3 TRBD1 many TGTGCCAGCAGCTCAAACCCCCGGGACAGTTATAGCAATCAGCCCCAGCATTTT CASSSNPRDSYSNQPQHF
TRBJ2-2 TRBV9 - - TGTGCCAGCAGCGTAGCCACAGACCACGGGGAGCTGTTTTTT CASSVATDHGELFF
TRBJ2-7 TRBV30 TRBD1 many TGTGCCTGGAGTCCTCGACAGGGAGAGTACGAGCAGTACTTC CAWSPRQGEYEQYF
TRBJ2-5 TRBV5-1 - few TGCGCCAGCAGCTTGGTAGCAGGGGAAGAGACCCAGTACTTC CASSLVAGEETQYF
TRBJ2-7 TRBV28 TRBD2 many TGTGCCAGCAGTTTATCCCGGACTAGCGGGACTGGTGAGCAGTACTTC CASSLSRTSGTGEQYF
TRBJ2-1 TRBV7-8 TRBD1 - TGTGCCAGCAGCGGGACAGGCTCCTACAATGAGCAGTTCTTC CASSGTGSYNEQFF
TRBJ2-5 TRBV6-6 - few TGTGCCAGCAGTTATCCCCGGGAGACCCAGTACTTC CASSYPRETQYF
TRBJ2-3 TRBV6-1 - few TGTGCCAGCAGTAAAAGCCCTACTAGCACAGATACGCAGTATTTT CASSKSPTSTDTQYF
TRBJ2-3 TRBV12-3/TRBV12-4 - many TGTGCCAGCAGTAGCTGGGATACGCAGTATTTT CASSSWDTQYF
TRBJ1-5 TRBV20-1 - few TGCAGTGCTAGCCGGCAGAGAAGCTTAGGAAATCAGCCCCAGCATTTT CSASRQRSLGNQPQHF
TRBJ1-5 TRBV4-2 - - TGTGCCAGCAGCCAATCATCACAGAGCAATCAGCCCCAGCATTTT CASSQSSQSNQPQHF
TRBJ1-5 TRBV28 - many TGTGCCAGCAATATCCCTAGAAGTAGGGGTAGTCAGCCCCAGCATTTT CASNIPRSRGSQPQHF
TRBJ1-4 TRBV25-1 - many TGTGCCAGCAGCGGCTCGGGGCACTTTAATGAAAAACTGTTTTTT CASSGSGHFNEKLFF
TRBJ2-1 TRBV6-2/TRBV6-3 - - TGTGCCAGCGGGGATTTTAGCTATGAGCAGTTCTTC CASGDFSYEQFF
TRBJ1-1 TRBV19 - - TGTGCCAGTAGTGGCCCCGGGACGAGACCCACTGAAGCTTTCTTT CASSGPGTRPTEAFF
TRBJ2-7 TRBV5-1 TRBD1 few TGCGCCAGCAGCTTCCGCAGGGGGCGCGAGCAGTACTTC CASSFRRGREQYF
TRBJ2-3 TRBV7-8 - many TGTGCCAGCAGCGCCGTGGGGATCAGCACAGATACGCAGTATTTT CASSAVGISTDTQYF
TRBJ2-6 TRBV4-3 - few TGCGCCAGCAGCCAAGCTACTGGACAGCATAACTCTGGGGCCAACGTCCTGACTTTC CASSQATGQHNSGANVLTF
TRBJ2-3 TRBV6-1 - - TGTGCCAGCAGTCTTGGCGCTGGCGATACGCAGTATTTT CASSLGAGDTQYF
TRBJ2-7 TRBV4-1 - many TGCGCCAGCAGCCAATCCGGCGAGCAGTACTTC CASSQSGEQYF
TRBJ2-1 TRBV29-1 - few TGCAGCGTTGAGACTGGCCGGGTCTATGAGCAGTTCTTC CSVETGRVYEQFF
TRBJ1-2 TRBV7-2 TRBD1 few TGTGCCAGCAGCTACACGGGACAGGGATATGGCTACACCTTC CASSYTGQGYGYTF
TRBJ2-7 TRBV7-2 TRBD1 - TGTGCCAGCAGCTTAGGGGGGACAGTCTCCTACGAGCAGTACTTC CASSLGGTVSYEQYF
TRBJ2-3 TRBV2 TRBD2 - TGTGCCAGCAGAATCTCTAGGGTTAGCGGGCGAAACACAGATACGCAGTATTTT CASRISRVSGRNTDTQYF
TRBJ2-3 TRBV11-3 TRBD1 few TGTGCCAGCAGCCTGACAGGGGGCAGCCCAGATACGCAGTATTTT CASSLTGGSPDTQYF
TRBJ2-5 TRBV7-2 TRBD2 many TGTGCCAGCAGCTTCGGTAGCGGGCGTCCCCAAGAGACCCAGTACTTC CASSFGSGRPQETQYF
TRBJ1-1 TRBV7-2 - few TGTGCCAGCAGCTCGCAGGGGTACACTGAAGCTTTCTTT CASSSQGYTEAFF
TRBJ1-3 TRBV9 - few TGTGCCAGCACCTCGGCGCCGGGAAACACCATATATTTT CASTSAPGNTIYF
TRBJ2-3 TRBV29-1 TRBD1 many TGCAGCGTCCCGACAGGGTCGGGCACAGATACGCAGTATTTT CSVPTGSGTDTQYF
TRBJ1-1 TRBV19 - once TGTGCCAGTACGAAGGAGACTGGGACTACTGAAGCTTTCTTT CASTKETGTTEAFF
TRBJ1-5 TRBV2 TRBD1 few TGTGCCAGCAGCCGACCCCCGACAGGGCAGCCCCAGCATTTT CASSRPPTGQPQHF
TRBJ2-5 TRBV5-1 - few TGCGCCAGCAGCTTGACCCCTACAGGGAAGGGCATCCAGTACTTC CASSLTPTGKGIQYF
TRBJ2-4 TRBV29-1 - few TGCAGCGTTGTTTCGTTGGTAGCCAAAAACATTCAGTACTTC CSVVSLVAKNIQYF
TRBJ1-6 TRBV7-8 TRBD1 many TGTGCCAGCAGCCGGGGACAGCGCAACTCCCTCCACTTT CASSRGQRNSLHF
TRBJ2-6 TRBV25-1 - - TGTGCCAGCAGTGAAGGAGGTTCCGGGGCCAACGTCCTGACTTTC CASSEGGSGANVLTF
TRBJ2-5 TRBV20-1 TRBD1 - TGCAGTGCTAACCGGGACAGGGGGATAGAGACCCAGTACTTC CSANRDRGIETQYF
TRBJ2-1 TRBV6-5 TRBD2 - TGTGCCAGCACCCCCGGGACTAGCGGCCTCTCAAGCTCCTACAATGAGCAGTTCTTC CASTPGTSGLSSSYNEQFF
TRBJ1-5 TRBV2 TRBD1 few TGTGCCAGCAGTGGGGGACAGGGCAATCAGCCCCAGCATTTT CASSGGQGNQPQHF
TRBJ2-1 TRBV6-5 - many TGTGCCAGCCGACCCGGGAGTGACTCCTACAATGAGCAGTTCTTC CASRPGSDSYNEQFF
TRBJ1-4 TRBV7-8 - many TGTGCCAGCAGCCATGGGCCCGGGCGGGAGGATGAAAAACTGTTTTTT CASSHGPGREDEKLFF
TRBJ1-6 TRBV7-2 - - TGTGCCAGCAGCTTGGTGGGATCCTATAATTCACCCCTCCACTTT CASSLVGSYNSPLHF
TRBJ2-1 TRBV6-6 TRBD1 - TGTGCCAGCAGCCCCGGGACAGGGTACAATGAGCAGTTCTTC CASSPGTGYNEQFF
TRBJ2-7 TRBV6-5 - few TGTGCCAGCAGCCTAACTCCGACGTCGAGCTACGAGCAGTACTTC CASSLTPTSSYEQYF
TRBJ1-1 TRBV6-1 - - TGTGCCAGCAGGTTCGGACGCCTGAACACTGAAGCTTTCTTT CASRFGRLNTEAFF
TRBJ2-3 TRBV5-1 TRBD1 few TGCGCCAGCAGCGACTGGACAGGGGTCAGCACAGATACGCAGTATTTT CASSDWTGVSTDTQYF